The T cell receptor (beta chain) described here comes from a study of regulatory T cells in long-lasting Graves disease. This clonotype was recorded at least ten times. Through Arm-PCR of CDR3 regions and iRepertoire HTBI primers, TCR beta libraries were built. TCRdb ran MiXCR on the multiplex PCR reads and lists one entry per CDR3 protein. Of 350,000 to 450,000 distinct CDR3 sequences in the sample, about 15% were seen once. After removal of 2 bases from V and 1 base from J, the junction contained 3 bases not matched to a gene. CDR1 and CDR2 from the germline V gene are LGHNT and FRNRAP. The CDR3 totals 16 residues. The time point is: newly diagnosed GD, antithyroid drugs for less than 3 months. From RNA extracted from PBMCs, the TCR library was made. Each patient gave around 10 milliliters of EDTA-anticoagulated peripheral blood. This sample also belongs to another study, concerning T cells in Graves' hyperthyroidism and ophthalmopathy. As that study records: Blood also showed most of the thyroid clonotypes that were expanded above 0.001.

The starting material was peripheral blood mononuclear cells (PBMCs), obtained at new diagnosis, from a patient treated with antithyroid drugs. The receptor was isolated from a middle-aged woman with Graves disease. The J gene is TRBJ2-7, the V gene TRBV12-5; TRBD2 aligns across 12 bases. CDR3 nucleotide sequence: TGTGCTAGTGGTTTGAGGACTAGCGGGGAATCCTACGAGCAGTACTTC. Encoded protein: CASGLRTSGESYEQYF.